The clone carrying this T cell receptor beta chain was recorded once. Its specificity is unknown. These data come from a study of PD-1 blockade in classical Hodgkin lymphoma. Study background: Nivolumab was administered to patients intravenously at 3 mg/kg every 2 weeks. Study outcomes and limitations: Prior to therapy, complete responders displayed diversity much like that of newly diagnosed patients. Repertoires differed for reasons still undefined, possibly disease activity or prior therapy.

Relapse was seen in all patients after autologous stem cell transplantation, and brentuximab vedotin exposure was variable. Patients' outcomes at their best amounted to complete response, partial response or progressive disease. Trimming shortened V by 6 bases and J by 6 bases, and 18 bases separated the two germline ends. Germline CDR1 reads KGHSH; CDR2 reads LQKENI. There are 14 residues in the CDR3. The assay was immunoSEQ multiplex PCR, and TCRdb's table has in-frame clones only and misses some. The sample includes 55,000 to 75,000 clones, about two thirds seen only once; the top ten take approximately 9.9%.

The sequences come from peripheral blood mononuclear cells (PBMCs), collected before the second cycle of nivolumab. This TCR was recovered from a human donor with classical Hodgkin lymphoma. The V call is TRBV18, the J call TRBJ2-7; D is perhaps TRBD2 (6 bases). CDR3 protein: CASSPATSSPEQYF. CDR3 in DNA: TGTGCCAGCTCGCCGGCTACTAGCTCTCCCGAGCAGTACTTC.